This record looks at one TCR beta chain sequence and its context. Its target is not known. This specimen belongs to a study of read filtering for tumor transcriptome and immune sequencing. From roughly 400 ng of RNA, a library with molecular barcoded alpha/delta and beta/gamma adaptors was made. Via MiXCR, TCRdb re-called the reads, giving one row per CDR3 protein. This table holds some 130,000 distinct CDR3 sequences, approximately 12% found once. The CDR3 runs 14 residues. Germline V lookup: CDR1 SGHRS, CDR2 YFSETQ. Trimming shortened V by 4 bases and J by 5 bases, and 15 bases separated the two germline ends. Findings and limits, study-wide: Compared with RNA-seq, IR-seq gave much higher clonotype depth and reliability. Correlation between methods rose after single-read clonotypes were removed. The CD138-negative fraction was mixed bone marrow immune cells, not pure T cells.

The sequence derives from a donor at least 40 years old with multiple myeloma. Sequenced: a population of CD138-negative cells sorted from bone marrow. This chain uses TRBV5-1 with TRBJ2-5, with D unclear. The CDR3 sequence: CASSPGLLGETQYF. In DNA form, the CDR3 reads TGCGCCAGCAGCCCCGGGCTCCTAGGGGAGACCCAGTACTTC.